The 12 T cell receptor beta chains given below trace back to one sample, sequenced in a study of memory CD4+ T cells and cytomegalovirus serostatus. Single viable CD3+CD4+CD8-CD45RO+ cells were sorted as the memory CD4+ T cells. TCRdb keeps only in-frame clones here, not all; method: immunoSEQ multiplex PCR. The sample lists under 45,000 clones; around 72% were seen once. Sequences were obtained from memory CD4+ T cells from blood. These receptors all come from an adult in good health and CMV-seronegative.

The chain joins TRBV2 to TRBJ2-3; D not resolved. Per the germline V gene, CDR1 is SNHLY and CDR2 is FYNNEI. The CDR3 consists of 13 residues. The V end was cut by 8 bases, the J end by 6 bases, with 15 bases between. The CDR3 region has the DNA TGTGCCAGCTCTACGGAACAGATGGATACGCAGTATTTT. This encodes CASSTEQMDTQYF.

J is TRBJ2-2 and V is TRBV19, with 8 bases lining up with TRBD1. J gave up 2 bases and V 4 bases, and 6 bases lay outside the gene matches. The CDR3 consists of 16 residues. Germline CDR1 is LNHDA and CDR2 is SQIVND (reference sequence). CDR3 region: CASSTRQGQNTGELFF. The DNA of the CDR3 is TGTGCCAGTAGTACTCGACAGGGGCAAAACACCGGGGAGCTGTTTTTT.

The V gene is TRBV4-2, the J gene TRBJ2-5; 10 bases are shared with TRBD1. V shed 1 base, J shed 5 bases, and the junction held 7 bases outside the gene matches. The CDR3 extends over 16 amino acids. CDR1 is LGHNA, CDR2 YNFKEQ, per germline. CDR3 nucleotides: TGTGCCAGCAGCCAAGGGACAGGGGGGACTACTGAGACCCAGTACTTC. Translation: CASSQGTGGTTETQYF.

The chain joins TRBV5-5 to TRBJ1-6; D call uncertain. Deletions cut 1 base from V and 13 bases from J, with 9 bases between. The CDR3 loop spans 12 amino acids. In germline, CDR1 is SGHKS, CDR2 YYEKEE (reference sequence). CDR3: CASSLFGDPLHF. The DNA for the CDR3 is TGTGCCAGCAGCTTGTTCGGCGACCCCCTCCACTTT.

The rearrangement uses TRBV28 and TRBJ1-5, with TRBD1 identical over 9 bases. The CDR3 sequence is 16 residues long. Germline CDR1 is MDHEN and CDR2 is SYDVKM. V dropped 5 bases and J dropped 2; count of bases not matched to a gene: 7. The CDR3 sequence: CASSSLTGGGNQPQHF. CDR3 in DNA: TGTGCCAGCAGTAGTCTGACAGGGGGAGGCAATCAGCCCCAGCATTTT.

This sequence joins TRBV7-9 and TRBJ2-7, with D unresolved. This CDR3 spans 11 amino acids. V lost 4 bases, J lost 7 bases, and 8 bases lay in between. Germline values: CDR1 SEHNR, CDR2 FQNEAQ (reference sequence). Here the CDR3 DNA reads TGTGCCAGCAGCTGGGCCTGGGAGCAGTACTTC. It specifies CASSWAWEQYF. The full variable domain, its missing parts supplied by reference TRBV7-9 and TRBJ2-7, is DTGVSQNPRHKITKRGQNVTFRCDPISEHNRLYWYRQTLGQGPEFLTYFQNEAQLEKSRLLSDRFSAERPKGSFSTLEIQRTEQGDSAMYLCASSWAWEQYFGPGTRLTVT.

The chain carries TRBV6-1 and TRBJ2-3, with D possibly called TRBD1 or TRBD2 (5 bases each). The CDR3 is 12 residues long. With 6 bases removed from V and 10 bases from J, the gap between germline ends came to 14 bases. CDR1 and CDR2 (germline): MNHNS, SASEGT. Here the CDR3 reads CASSPIGTAQYF. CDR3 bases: TGTGCCAGCAGCCCCATAGGGACGGCGCAGTATTTT.

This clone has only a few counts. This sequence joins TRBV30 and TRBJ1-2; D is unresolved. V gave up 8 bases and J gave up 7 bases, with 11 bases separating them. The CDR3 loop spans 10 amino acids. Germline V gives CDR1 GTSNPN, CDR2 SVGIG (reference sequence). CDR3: CARVSFGYTF. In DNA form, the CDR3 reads TGTGCCCGGGTCAGCTTTGGCTACACCTTC.

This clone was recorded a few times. The CDR3 sequence: CSGRDRWMNTEAFF. DNA of the CDR3: TGCAGCGGCAGGGACAGATGGATGAACACTGAAGCTTTCTTT. The V and J genes are TRBV29-1 and TRBJ1-1; 7 bases are a match to TRBD1. V trimming: 7 bases; J trimming: 0 bases; junction bases outside the gene matches: 8. This CDR3 region has 14 residues. The V gene's germline CDR1 is SQVTM and CDR2 ANQGSEA.

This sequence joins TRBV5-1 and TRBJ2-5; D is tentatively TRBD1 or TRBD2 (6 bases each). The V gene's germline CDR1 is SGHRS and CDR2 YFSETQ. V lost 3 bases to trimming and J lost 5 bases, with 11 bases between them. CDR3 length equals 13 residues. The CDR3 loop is CASSSGAGETQYF. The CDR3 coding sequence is TGCGCCAGCAGCTCGGGGGCAGGGGAGACCCAGTACTTC.

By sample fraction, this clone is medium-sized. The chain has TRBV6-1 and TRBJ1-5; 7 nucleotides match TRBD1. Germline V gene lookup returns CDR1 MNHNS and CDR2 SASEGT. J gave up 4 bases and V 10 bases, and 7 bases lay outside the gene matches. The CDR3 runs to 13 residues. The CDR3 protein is CATPGQLNQPQHF. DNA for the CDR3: TGTGCCACTCCGGGACAGCTGAATCAGCCCCAGCATTTT.

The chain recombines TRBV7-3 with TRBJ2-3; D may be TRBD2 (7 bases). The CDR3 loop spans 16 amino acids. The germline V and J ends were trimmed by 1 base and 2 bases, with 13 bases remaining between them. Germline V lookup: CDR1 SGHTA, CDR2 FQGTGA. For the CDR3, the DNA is TGTGCCAGCAGCTTAAGGGGGCGGGGGAACACAGATACGCAGTATTTT. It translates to CASSLRGRGNTDTQYF. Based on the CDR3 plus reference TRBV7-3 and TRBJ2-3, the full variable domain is GAGVSQTPSNKVTEKGKYVELRCDPISGHTALYWYRQSLGQGPEFLIYFQGTGAADDSGLPNDRFFAVRPEGSVSTLKIQRTERGDSAVYLCASSLRGRGNTDTQYFGPGTRLTVL.